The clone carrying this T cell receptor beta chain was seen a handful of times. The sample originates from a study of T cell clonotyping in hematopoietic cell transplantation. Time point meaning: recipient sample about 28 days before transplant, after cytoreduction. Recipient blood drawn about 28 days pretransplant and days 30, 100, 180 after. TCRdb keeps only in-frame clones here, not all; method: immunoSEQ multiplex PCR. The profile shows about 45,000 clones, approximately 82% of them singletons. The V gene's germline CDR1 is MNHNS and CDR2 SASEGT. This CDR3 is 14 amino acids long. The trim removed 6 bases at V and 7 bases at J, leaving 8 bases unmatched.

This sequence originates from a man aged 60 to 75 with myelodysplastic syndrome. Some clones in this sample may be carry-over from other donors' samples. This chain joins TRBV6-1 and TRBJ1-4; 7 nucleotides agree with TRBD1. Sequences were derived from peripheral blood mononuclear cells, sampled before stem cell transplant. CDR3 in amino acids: CASSRQGGGEKLFF. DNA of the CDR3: TGTGCCAGCAGCCGACAGGGAGGGGGTGAAAAACTGTTTTTT.